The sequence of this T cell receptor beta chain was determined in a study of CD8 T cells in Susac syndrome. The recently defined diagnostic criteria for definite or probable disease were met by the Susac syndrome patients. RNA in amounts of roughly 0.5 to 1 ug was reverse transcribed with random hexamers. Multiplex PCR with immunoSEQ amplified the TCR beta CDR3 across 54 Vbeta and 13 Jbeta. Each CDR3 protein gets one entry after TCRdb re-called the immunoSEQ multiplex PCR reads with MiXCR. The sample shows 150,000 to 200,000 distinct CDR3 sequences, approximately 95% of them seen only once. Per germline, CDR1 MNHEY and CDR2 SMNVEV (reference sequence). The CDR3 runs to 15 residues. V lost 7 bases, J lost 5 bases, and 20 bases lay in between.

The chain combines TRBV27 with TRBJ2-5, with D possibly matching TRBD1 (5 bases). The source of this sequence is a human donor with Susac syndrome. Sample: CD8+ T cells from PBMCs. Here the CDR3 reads CASTPTGVAWETQYF. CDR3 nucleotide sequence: TGTGCCAGCACCCCAACAGGAGTGGCGTGGGAGACCCAGTACTTC.